These T cell receptor beta chains were read from a single sample in a study of early T cells in non-severe SARS-CoV-2 infection. MiXCR, applied by TCRdb to the 5' RACE reads, yields one record per CDR3 protein. The data contain approximately 65,000 distinct CDR3 sequences, about 12% of them seen just once; the ten biggest clones take up around 1.8%. Sample: whole blood. These receptors were collected from an adult who was a healthcare worker with PCR-confirmed SARS-CoV-2 infection or an uninfected control (not recorded which). Both conserved end residues are part of each CDR3. A D gene is named only where the DNA matches it firmly. Expanded clones get a size class; other rows say once, few or many, or leave the size out.

j_call d_call clone_size v_call cdr3_nt cdr3_aa
TRBJ2-1 TRBD2 - TRBV25-1 TGTACCAGCAGTAACGCGGGGGGATTCTACAATGAGCAGTTCTTC CTSSNAGGFYNEQFF
TRBJ2-3 TRBD2 few TRBV20-1 TGCAGTGCTAGGAGGTTCGGGACTAGCGGCACAGATACGCAGTATTTT CSARRFGTSGTDTQYF
TRBJ1-1 TRBD1 many TRBV2 TGTGCCAGCAGTTCTGGGACAGGGAGGGTTATTAAAGAAACTGAAGCTTTCTTT CASSSGTGRVIKETEAFF
TRBJ2-7 TRBD2 - TRBV6-2/TRBV6-3 TGTGCCAGCAGTGACTACCCGGGACTAGCGGACCACTACGAGCAGTACTTC CASSDYPGLADHYEQYF
TRBJ2-3 - few TRBV7-3 TGTGCCAGCAGCCCTGGAGGGGGGGCCTTCTTTCGGGATACGCAGTATTTT CASSPGGGAFFRDTQYF
TRBJ2-3 - - TRBV18 TGTGCCATCCGGGCCACTAGCACAGATACGCAGTATTTT CAIRATSTDTQYF
TRBJ2-1 TRBD2 - TRBV12-3/TRBV12-4 TGTGCCAGCAGTTTAGACGCGGGGGGGCCGGGTGAGCAGTTCTTC CASSLDAGGPGEQFF
TRBJ2-7 TRBD1 few TRBV7-2 TGTGCCAGCAGCTTAGTTTGGACAGGGAACTACGAGCAGTACTTC CASSLVWTGNYEQYF
TRBJ2-7 - few TRBV9 TGTGCCAGCAGCTCCCGACCCGGAGGGGGGACCCAACGCTCGGAGTACTTC CASSSRPGGGTQRSEYF
TRBJ2-7 - many TRBV10-1 TGCGCCAGCAGTGAGAGTCCGGCGGGCGAGCAGTACTTC CASSESPAGEQYF
TRBJ2-5 - few TRBV20-1 TGCAGTGCGCCCGGACAGTCGCGAGGGACCCAGTACTTC CSAPGQSRGTQYF
TRBJ1-1 - many TRBV10-2 TGCGCCAGCAGTGAAGTTTCCAGGAACACTGAAGCTTTCTTT CASSEVSRNTEAFF